This T cell receptor (beta chain) was found in a study of OX40 agonist ivuxolimab in advanced cancers. Study summary: The eligibility criteria allowed prior anti-PD-1, anti-PD-L1 or anti-CTLA-4 therapy, and under 50% had some.

The germline gives CDR1 SGHAT, CDR2 FQNNGV. There are 15 residues in the CDR3. Trimming left V 2 bases short and J 6 bases short, with 14 bases between. Autoimmune disease history or systemic immunosuppression led to patient exclusion. This table comes from immunoSEQ multiplex PCR, and its TCRdb copy is limited to in-frame clones, with some not included. Of around 100,000 clones in the sample, 80% to 95% are singletons; the top ten hold about 0.51%. The source of this sequence is an adult with an advanced solid tumor such as melanoma, head and neck, liver or kidney cancer. This chain joins TRBV11-2 and TRBJ2-1; D gene ambiguous. Sequencing used CD4+ or CD8+ T cells sorted from blood, obtained in a trial of the OX40 agonist ivuxolimab. For the CDR3, the DNA is TGTGCCAGCAGCTTAATGGGAAACTTACCCAATGAGCAGTTCTTC. Encoded protein: CASSLMGNLPNEQFF.